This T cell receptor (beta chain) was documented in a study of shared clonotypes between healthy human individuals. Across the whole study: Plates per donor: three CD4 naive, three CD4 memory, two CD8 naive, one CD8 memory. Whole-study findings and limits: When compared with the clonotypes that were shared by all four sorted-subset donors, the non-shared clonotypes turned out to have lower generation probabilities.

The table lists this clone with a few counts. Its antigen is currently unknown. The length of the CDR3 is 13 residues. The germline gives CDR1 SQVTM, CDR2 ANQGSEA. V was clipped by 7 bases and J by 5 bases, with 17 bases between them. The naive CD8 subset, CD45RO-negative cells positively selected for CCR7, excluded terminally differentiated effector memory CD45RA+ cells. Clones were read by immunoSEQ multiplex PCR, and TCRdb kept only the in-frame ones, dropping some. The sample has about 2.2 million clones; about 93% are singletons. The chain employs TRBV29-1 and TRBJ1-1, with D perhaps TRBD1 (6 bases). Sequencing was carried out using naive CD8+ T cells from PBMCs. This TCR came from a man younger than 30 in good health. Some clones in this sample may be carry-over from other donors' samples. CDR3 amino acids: CSASNRAETEAFF. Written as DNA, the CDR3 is TGCAGCGCTTCGAACAGGGCGGAGACTGAAGCTTTCTTT.